Sequencing of this TCR beta chain was carried out in a study of T cell responses to AZD1222 COVID-19 vaccine. V lost 0 bases to trimming and J lost 8 bases, with 8 bases between them. The CDR3 runs to 12 residues. Looked up from germline, CDR1 is SGHDT and CDR2 is YYEEEE. TCRdb's copy holds only in-frame clones and misses some; the assay was immunoSEQ multiplex PCR. This sample has 90,000 to 100,000 clones, with 85% found just once. The V call is TRBV5-6, the J call TRBJ1-1, with a tentative D call TRBD1 (5 bases). Sequenced here: peripheral blood, sampled 28 days after the second AZD1222 dose. This clonotype was sampled from an adult who received the AZD1222 COVID-19 vaccine. As DNA, the CDR3 is TGTGCCAGCAGCTTGGGCAGGGTGGAAGCTTTCTTT. Residues: CASSLGRVEAFF. Full variable domain (outside the CDR3, taken from reference TRBV5-6 and TRBJ1-1): DAGVTQSPTHLIKTRGQQVTLRCSPKSGHDTVSWYQQALGQGPQFIFQYYEEEERQRGNFPDRFSGHQFPNYSSELNVNALLLGDSALYLCASSLGRVEAFFGQGTRLTVV.